This T cell receptor (beta chain) was observed in a study of T cell repertoires in cytomegalovirus infection. On the study more broadly: Selected CMV epitopes included recently identified HLA-C-restricted ones as well as well-studied HLA-B-restricted ones. The public TCR beta signatures pointed to both CMV infection and matching HLA type.

This clonotype was counted between two and nine times. Its target is not known. Each CDR3 protein gets one entry after TCRdb re-called the reads with MiXCR. The sample holds around 900,000 distinct CDR3 sequences; around 32% are singletons and the top ten take roughly an eighth. Findings and limits, study-wide: People with CMV and the relevant HLA were identified by cumulative public TCR beta family frequency. Dominating the ex vivo response were HLA-C-restricted CMV-specific TCR beta clonotypes.

This CDR3 has 14 amino acids. CDR1 MGHDK and CDR2 SYGVNS come from the germline V gene. The V end was cut by 4 bases, the J end by 7 bases, with 14 bases between. The V call is TRBV25-1, the J call TRBJ1-5, with TRBD1 as a possible D gene (5 bases). The sequence was obtained from a human donor in good health (CMV status not recorded). Some clones in this sample may be carry-over from other donors' samples. The sequenced sample was cultured CD8+ T cells from PBMCs, obtained from culture after CMV antigen stimulation. CDR3 in amino acids: CASSAWGDAQPQHF. The DNA for the CDR3 is TGTGCCAGCAGTGCATGGGGGGATGCGCAGCCCCAGCATTTT.